This T cell receptor (beta chain) comes out of a study of T cells in Graves' hyperthyroidism and ophthalmopathy. Study summary: Once the initial diagnosis was made, peripheral blood was obtained before any treatment. Study-wide results and limits: Ophthalmopathy was distinguished from stable hyperthyroidism by 13 V-J signatures. Most clonotypes expanded in the thyroid (above 0.001) were also present in blood.

About 10 ml fresh peripheral blood yielded the PBMCs. The CDR3 is made up of 15 amino acids. The germline V gene encodes CDR1 SNHLY and CDR2 FYNNEI. The V gene end was trimmed by 3 bases and the J gene end by 5 bases; junction bases not matched to a gene: 10. Regions amplified from RNA transcripts were the TCR beta CDR3 regions. TCR CDR3 underwent first-round RT-PCR with the HTBI primer set. TCRdb re-derived calls from the multiplex PCR reads in MiXCR, one entry per CDR3 protein. Among roughly 300,000 distinct CDR3 sequences listed, roughly 23% were seen once. This clonotype was counted at least ten times. Its antigen is still unknown.

The rearrangement links TRBV2 to TRBJ2-7, with TRBD2 identical over 7 bases. Specimen: blood. This sequence was found in a woman between 50 and 59 years old with Graves' hyperthyroidism. The DNA for the CDR3 is TGTGCCAGCAGTGACTTCGCGGGAGTTGGTAACGAGCAGTACTTC. This encodes CASSDFAGVGNEQYF.